This TCR beta chain originates from a study of T cell responses to AZD1222 COVID-19 vaccine. TCRdb keeps only in-frame clones here, not all; method: immunoSEQ multiplex PCR. The data contain 75,000 to 100,000 clones, about 93% of them singletons. As regards this clone: Its antigen is currently unknown.

The study's findings and limits: The breadth and depth of Spike-specific TCRs increased once two AZD1222 doses had been given.

V lost 2 bases, J lost 4 bases, and 8 bases stayed unmatched. This CDR3 is 16 amino acids long. Germline V lookup: CDR1 KGHSY, CDR2 FQNENV. This chain joins TRBV16 and TRBJ1-2, with 9 bases lining up with TRBD1. The sequence came from an adult who received the AZD1222 COVID-19 vaccine. Sequenced here: peripheral blood, sampled 28 days after the second AZD1222 dose. The CDR3 sequence: CASSQPAGQGFYGYTF. DNA for the CDR3: TGTGCCAGCAGCCAACCAGCGGGACAGGGATTCTATGGCTACACCTTC.